One T cell receptor (beta chain) is described in this entry. The antigen is unknown. Because it lacks the conserved phenylalanine or tryptophan at the end, this CDR3 is likely a read error. The sample originates from a study of post-analysis software for immune sequencing data. Study-level findings and limits: There were a few TRBV segments more frequent in patients than controls, and TRBV5-6, TRBV5-1 and TRBV20-1 were among them.

The authors incorporated unique molecular identifiers into the TCR beta cDNA libraries. From the PCR reads, TCRdb called clonotypes with MiXCR, one entry per CDR3 protein. The sample comprises 150,000 to 200,000 distinct CDR3 sequences, about 29% of which are singletons, and about 1.6% rests with the top ten. The V segment lost 5 bases and the J segment 6 bases; nucleotides outside the gene matches: 5. Germline CDR1 reads SGHVS; CDR2 reads FQNEAQ. This CDR3 has 15 amino acids. The genes are TRBV7-8 and TRBJ2-7, with TRBD2 identical over 15 bases. The TCR was taken from a girl aged 5-17 years with multiple sclerosis. The sequenced material came from blood. CDR3: CASSLGTSGRLEQYI. As DNA, the CDR3 is TGTGCCAGCAGCCTTGGGACTAGCGGGAGGCTCGAGCAGTACATC.